This T cell receptor beta chain was sequenced in a study of T cell repertoires in cytomegalovirus infection. Study-level background: Recently identified HLA-C-restricted CMV epitopes were used, and well-studied HLA-B-restricted CMV epitopes were used as well. Through public TCR beta signatures, both CMV infection and matching HLA type were indicated.

This clonotype was counted many times. The target antigen is unknown. The CDR3 contains 14 residues. In germline, CDR1 is SGHTA, CDR2 FQGNSA. V lost 7 bases and J lost 6; bases outside the gene matches: 7. One entry per CDR3 protein, called by TCRdb with MiXCR from the reads. The table has about 890,000 distinct CDR3 sequences, roughly 30% seen once. Study-wide findings and caveats: HLA-C-restricted, CMV-specific TCR beta clonotypes were dominant ex vivo.

The source material was cultured CD8+ T cells from PBMCs, sampled from culture after CMV antigen stimulation. The source of this sequence is a human donor in good health (CMV status not recorded). Some clones in this sample may be carry-over from other donors' samples. This chain links TRBV7-2 with TRBJ2-7; 12 positions agree with TRBD2. CDR3 DNA: TGTGCCAGCAACCTAGCGGGGGGGCCCGGCGAGCAGTACTTC. Amino acid sequence: CASNLAGGPGEQYF.